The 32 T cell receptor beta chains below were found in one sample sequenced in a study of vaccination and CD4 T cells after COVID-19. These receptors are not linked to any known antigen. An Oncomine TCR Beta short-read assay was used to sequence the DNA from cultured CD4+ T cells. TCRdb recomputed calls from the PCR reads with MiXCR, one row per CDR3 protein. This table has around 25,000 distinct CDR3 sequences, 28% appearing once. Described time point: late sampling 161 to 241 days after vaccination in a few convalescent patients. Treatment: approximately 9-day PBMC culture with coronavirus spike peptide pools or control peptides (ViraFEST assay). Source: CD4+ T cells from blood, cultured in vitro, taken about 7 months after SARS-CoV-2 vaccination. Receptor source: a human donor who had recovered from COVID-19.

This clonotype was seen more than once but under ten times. This CDR3 reads CASGQGAREQFF. CDR3 sequence (DNA): TGTGCCAGCGGCCAGGGGGCGCGGGAGCAGTTCTTC. The chain couples TRBV2 to TRBJ2-1; 8 positions agree with TRBD1. CDR1 is SNHLY and CDR2 is FYNNEI in the germline V gene. The ends lost 8 bases at V and 10 bases at J; junction bases unmatched: 7. CDR3 length: 12 amino acids. The whole variable domain, remainder taken from reference TRBV2 and TRBJ2-1, is EPEVTQTPSHQVTQMGQEVILRCVPISNHLYFYWYRQILGQKVEFLVSFYNNEISEKSEIFDDQFSVERPDGSNFTLKIRSTKLEDSAMYFCASGQGAREQFFGPGTRLTVL.

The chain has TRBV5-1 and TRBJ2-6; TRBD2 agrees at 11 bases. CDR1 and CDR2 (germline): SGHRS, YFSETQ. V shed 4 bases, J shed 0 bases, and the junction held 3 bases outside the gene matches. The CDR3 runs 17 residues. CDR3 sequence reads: CASSGTSGFSGANVLTF. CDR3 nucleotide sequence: TGCGCCAGCAGCGGGACTAGCGGTTTCTCTGGGGCCAACGTCCTGACTTTC.

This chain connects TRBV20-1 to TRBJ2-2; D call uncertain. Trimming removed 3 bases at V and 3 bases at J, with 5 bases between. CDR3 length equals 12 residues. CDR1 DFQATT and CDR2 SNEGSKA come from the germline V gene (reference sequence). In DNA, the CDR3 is TGCAGTGCTAGTCTGCACACCGGGGAGCTGTTTTTT. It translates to CSASLHTGELFF.

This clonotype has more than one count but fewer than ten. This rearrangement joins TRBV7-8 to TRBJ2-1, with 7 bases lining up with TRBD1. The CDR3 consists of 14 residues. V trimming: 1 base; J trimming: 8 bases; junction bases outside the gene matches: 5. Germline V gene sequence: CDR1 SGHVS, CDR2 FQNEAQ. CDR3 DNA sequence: TGTGCCAGCAGCTTAGGGAGAACAGGGGATGAGCAGTTCTTC. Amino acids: CASSLGRTGDEQFF.

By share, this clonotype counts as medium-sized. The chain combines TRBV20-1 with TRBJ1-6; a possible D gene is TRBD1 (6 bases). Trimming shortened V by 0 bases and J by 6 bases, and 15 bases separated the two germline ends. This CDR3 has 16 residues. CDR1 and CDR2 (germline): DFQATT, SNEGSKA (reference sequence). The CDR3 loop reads CSARERRDKFNSPLHF. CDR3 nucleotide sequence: TGCAGTGCTAGAGAGCGCCGGGACAAGTTTAATTCACCCCTCCACTTT.

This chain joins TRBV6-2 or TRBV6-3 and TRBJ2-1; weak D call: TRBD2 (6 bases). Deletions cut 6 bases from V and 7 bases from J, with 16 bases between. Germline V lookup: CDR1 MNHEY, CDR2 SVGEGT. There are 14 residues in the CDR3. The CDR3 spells CASSPSPGRNEQFF. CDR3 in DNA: TGTGCCAGCAGCCCATCCCCAGGGAGGAATGAGCAGTTCTTC.

The CDR3 nucleotides read TGTGCCAGCAATACACAGGCGACGAGCTCCTACGAGCAGTACTTC. Its protein product is CASNTQATSSYEQYF. V gene TRBV28 combines with J gene TRBJ2-7; tentative D call: TRBD1 (5 bases). This CDR3 comprises 15 residues. Germline V gene sequence: CDR1 MDHEN, CDR2 SYDVKM. V was cut by 7 bases and J by 0 bases, with 16 bases left in between.

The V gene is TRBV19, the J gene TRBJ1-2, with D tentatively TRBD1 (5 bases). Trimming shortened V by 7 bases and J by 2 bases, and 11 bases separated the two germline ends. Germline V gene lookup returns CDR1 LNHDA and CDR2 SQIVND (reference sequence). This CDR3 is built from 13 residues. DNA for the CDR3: TGTGCCAGTACCCCAGGGCTCAACTATGGCTACACCTTC. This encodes CASTPGLNYGYTF.

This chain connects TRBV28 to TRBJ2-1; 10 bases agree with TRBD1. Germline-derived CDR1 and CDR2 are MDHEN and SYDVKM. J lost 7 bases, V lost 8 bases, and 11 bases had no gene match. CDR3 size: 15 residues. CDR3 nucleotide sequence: TGTGCCAGCCACCTTTGGGGACAGGGGTCTAATGAGCAGTTCTTC. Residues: CASHLWGQGSNEQFF. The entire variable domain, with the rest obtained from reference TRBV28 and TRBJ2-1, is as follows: DVKVTQSSRYLVKRTGEKVFLECVQDMDHENMFWYRQDPGLGLRLIYFSYDVKMKEKGDIPEGYSVSREKKERFSLILESASTNQTSMYLCASHLWGQGSNEQFFGPGTRLTVL.

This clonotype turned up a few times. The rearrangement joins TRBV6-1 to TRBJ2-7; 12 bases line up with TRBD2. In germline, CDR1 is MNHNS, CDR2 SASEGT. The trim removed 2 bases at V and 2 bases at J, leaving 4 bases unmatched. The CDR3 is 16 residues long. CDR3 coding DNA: TGTGCCAGCAGTGAAACGGCTAGCGGGAGGGCCTACGAGCAGTACTTC. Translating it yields CASSETASGRAYEQYF.

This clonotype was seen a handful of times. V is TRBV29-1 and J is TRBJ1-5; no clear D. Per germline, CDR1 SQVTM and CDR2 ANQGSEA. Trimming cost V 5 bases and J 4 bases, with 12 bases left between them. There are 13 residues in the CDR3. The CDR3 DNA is TGCAGCGTTCAACGGGATCTTAATCAGCCCCAGCATTTT. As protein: CSVQRDLNQPQHF.

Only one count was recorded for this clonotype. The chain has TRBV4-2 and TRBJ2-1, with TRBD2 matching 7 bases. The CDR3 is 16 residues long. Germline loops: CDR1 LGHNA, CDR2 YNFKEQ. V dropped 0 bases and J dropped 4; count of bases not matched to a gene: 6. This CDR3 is CASSQEAGVGYNEQFF. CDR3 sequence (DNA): TGTGCCAGCAGCCAAGAGGCGGGAGTGGGTTACAATGAGCAGTTCTTC.

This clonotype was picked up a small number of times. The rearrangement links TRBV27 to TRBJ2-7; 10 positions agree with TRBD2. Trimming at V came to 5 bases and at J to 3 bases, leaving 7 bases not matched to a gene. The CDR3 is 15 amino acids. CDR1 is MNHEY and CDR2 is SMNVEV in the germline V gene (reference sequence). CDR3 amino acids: CASSVLAGDLYEQYF. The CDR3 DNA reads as TGTGCCAGCAGTGTTCTAGCGGGAGATCTCTACGAGCAGTACTTC.

The CDR3 reads CASSELLWETQYF. CDR3 nucleotides: TGTGCCAGCAGTGAATTGTTATGGGAGACCCAGTACTTC. This chain uses TRBV2 with TRBJ2-5, with D hard to call. CDR3 length equals 13 residues. Trimming removed 2 bases from V and 5 bases from J, with 9 bases in between. Germline CDR1 reads SNHLY; CDR2 reads FYNNEI. The full variable domain, completed using reference TRBV2 and TRBJ2-5, is EPEVTQTPSHQVTQMGQEVILRCVPISNHLYFYWYRQILGQKVEFLVSFYNNEISEKSEIFDDQFSVERPDGSNFTLKIRSTKLEDSAMYFCASSELLWETQYFGPGTRLLVL.

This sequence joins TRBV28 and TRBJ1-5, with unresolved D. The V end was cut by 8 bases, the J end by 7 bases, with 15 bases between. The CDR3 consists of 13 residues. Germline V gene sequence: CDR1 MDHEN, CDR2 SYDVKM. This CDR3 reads CASVWTLGQPQHF. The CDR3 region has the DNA TGTGCCAGCGTTTGGACGCTGGGGCAGCCCCAGCATTTT.

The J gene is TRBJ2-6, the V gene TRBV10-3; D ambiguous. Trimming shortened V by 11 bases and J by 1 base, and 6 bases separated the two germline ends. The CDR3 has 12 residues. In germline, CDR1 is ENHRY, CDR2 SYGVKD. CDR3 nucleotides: TGTGCCTTCCAGTCTGGGGCCAACGTCCTGACTTTC. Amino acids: CAFQSGANVLTF.

CDR3 nucleotide sequence: TGCGCCAGCAGCTCAACACACAGCAGAGATGGCTACACCTTC. Protein sequence: CASSSTHSRDGYTF. V and J are TRBV5-1 and TRBJ1-2; D not certain. CDR1 and CDR2 (germline): SGHRS, YFSETQ. The CDR3 totals 14 residues. V lost 3 bases to trimming and J lost 6 bases, with 15 bases between them.

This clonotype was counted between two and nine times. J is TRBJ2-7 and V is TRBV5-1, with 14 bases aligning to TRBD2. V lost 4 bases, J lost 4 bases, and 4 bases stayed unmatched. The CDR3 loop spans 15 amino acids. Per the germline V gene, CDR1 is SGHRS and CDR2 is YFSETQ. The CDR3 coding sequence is TGCGCCAGCAGCGGACTAGCGGGAGGCAGGTACGAGCAGTACTTC. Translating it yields CASSGLAGGRYEQYF.

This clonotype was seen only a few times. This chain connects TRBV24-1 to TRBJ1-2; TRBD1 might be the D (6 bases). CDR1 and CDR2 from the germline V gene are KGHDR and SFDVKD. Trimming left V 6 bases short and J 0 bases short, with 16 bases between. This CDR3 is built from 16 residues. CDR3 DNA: TGTGCCACCAGTCCCGGTCCCGACAGGCCTAACTATGGCTACACCTTC. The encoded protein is CATSPGPDRPNYGYTF.

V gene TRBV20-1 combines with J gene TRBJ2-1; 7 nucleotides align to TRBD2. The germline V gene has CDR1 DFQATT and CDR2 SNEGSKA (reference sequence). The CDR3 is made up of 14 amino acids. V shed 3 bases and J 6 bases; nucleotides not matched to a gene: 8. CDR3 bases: TGCAGTGCTAGGGCCGGGACTATCACCAATGAGCAGTTCTTC. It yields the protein CSARAGTITNEQFF.

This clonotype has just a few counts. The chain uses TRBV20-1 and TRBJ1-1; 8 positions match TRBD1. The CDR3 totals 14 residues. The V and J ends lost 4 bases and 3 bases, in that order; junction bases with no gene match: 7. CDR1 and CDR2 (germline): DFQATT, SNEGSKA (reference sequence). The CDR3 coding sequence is TGCAGTGCTACGGGGCAGGGGGCCGACACTGAAGCTTTCTTT. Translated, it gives CSATGQGADTEAFF.

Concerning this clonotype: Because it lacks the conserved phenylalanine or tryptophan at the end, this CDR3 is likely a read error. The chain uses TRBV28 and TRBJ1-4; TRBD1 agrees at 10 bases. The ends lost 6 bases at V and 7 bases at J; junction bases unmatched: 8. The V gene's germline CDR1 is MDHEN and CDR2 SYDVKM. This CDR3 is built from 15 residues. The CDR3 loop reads CASSGTGAQGEKLFL. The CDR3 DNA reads TGTGCCAGCAGCGGGACAGGGGCCCAAGGTGAAAAACTGTTTCTT.

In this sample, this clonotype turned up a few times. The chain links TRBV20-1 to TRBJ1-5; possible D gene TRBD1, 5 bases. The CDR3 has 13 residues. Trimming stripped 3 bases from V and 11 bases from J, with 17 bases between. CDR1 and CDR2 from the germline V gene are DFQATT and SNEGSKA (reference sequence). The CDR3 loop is CSASGGTSEAQHF. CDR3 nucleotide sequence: TGCAGTGCTAGTGGTGGGACCTCGGAAGCCCAGCATTTT.

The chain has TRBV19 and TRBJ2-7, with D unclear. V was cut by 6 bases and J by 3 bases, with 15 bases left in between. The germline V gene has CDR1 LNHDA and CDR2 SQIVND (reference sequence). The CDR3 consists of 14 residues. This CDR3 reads CASRRSLAVYEQYF. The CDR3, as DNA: TGTGCCAGTAGGCGGTCCCTGGCTGTCTACGAGCAGTACTTC.

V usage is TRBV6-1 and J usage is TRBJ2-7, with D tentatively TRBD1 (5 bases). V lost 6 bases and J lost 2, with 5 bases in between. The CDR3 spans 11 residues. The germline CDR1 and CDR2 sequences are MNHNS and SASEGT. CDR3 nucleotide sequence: TGTGCCAGCAGGGGGCCCTACGAGCAGTACTTC. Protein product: CASRGPYEQYF.

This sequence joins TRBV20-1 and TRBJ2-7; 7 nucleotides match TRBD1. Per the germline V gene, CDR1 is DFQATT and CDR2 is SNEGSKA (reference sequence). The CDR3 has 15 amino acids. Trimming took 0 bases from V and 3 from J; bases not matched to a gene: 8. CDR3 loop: CSARDLNRGHYEQYF. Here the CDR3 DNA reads TGCAGTGCTAGAGATCTGAACAGGGGACACTACGAGCAGTACTTC.

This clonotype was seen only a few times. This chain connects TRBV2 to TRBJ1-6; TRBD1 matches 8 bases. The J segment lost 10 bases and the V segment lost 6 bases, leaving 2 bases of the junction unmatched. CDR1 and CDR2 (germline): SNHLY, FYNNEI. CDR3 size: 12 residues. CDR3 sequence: CASRGTGSPLHF. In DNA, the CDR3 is TGTGCCAGCAGAGGGACAGGCTCACCCCTCCACTTT.

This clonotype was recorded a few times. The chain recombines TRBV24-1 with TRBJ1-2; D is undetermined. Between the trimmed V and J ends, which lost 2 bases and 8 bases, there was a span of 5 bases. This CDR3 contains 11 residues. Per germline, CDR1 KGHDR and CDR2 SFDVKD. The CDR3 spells CATSDYLGYTF. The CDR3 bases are TGTGCCACCAGTGATTACCTCGGCTACACCTTC.

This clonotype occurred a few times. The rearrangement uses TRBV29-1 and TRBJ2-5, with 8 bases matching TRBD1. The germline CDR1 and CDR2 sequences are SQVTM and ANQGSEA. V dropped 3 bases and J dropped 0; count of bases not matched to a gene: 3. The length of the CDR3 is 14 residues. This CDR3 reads CSVEGTGHQETQYF. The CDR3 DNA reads TGCAGCGTTGAGGGGACAGGCCACCAAGAGACCCAGTACTTC.

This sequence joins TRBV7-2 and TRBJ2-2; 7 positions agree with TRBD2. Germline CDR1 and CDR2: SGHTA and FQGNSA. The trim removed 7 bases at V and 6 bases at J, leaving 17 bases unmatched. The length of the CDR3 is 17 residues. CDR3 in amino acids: CASTIVRGASGPGELFF. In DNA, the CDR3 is TGTGCCAGCACCATAGTCCGAGGGGCTAGCGGACCCGGGGAGCTGTTTTTT.

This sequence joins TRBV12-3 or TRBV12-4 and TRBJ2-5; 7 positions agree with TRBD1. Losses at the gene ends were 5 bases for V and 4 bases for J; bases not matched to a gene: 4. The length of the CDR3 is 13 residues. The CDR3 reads CASSPGQIETQYF. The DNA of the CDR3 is TGTGCCAGCAGTCCGGGACAGATAGAGACCCAGTACTTC.

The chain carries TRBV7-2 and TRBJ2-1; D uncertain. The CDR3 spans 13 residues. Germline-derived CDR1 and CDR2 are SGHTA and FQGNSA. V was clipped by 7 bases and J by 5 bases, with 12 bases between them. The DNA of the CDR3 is TGTGCCAGCAAAGGTCGTTGGAACAATGAGCAGTTCTTC. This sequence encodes CASKGRWNNEQFF.